One sample yielded the 14 T cell receptor beta chains listed below, sequenced in a study of blood T cell repertoires in COVID-19. Some clones are missing from TCRdb's copy, which holds only in-frame ones; the method was immunoSEQ multiplex PCR. The data contain about 230,000 clones, over 80% of them singletons. Sequencing was done on a sample of peripheral blood. The receptor source for this set is a man aged 40-50 years with acute or convalescent COVID-19.

The rearrangement joins TRBV19 to TRBJ1-5, with 8 nucleotides matching TRBD1. The CDR3 contains 16 residues. J was trimmed by 2 bases and V by 4 bases; bases with no gene match: 7. Germline assignment: CDR1 LNHDA and CDR2 SQIVND (reference sequence). CDR3 bases: TGTGCCAGTAGTAGGGGAGGACAGGGCGGCAATCAGCCCCAGCATTTT. Translated: CASSRGGQGGNQPQHF.

V gene TRBV6-1 combines with J gene TRBJ1-6; 8 bases line up with TRBD1. This CDR3 contains 16 residues. With V trimmed by 3 bases and J by 9 bases, 10 bases remained unmatched. Per the germline V gene, CDR1 is MNHNS and CDR2 is SASEGT. The CDR3 loop reads CASSDAAGGSGSPLHF. The CDR3 region has the DNA TGTGCCAGCAGTGATGCTGCAGGGGGCTCAGGTTCACCCCTCCACTTT.

The V call is TRBV4-2, the J call TRBJ2-2, with a weak D call TRBD1 (6 bases). Germline loops: CDR1 LGHNA, CDR2 YNFKEQ. This CDR3 spans 16 amino acids. The V end lost 0 bases, the J end lost 6 bases, and 14 bases lay between the germline ends. The CDR3 DNA sequence: TGTGCCAGCAGCCAAGACGCCAGGGGCTTATCCGGGGAGCTGTTTTTT. Translated, it gives CASSQDARGLSGELFF.

The chain joins TRBV7-9 to TRBJ2-5, with TRBD2 as a possible D gene (6 bases). This CDR3 contains 14 residues. V was cut by 5 bases and J by 4 bases, with 14 bases left in between. Germline-derived CDR1 and CDR2 are SEHNR and FQNEAQ (reference sequence). Written as DNA, the CDR3 is TGTGCCAGCAGCCAAGGAGGGAGTGGAGAGACCCAGTACTTC. This codes for CASSQGGSGETQYF. Combining the CDR3 with reference TRBV7-9 and TRBJ2-5 gives the whole variable domain DTGVSQNPRHKITKRGQNVTFRCDPISEHNRLYWYRQTLGQGPEFLTYFQNEAQLEKSRLLSDRFSAERPKGSFSTLEIQRTEQGDSAMYLCASSQGGSGETQYFGPGTRLLVL.

This chain links TRBV10-3 with TRBJ2-1; 9 bases are shared with TRBD2. Unmatched junction bases numbered 14, after V lost 6 bases and J lost 8 bases. From germline, CDR1 is ENHRY and CDR2 SYGVKD. The CDR3 consists of 16 residues. CDR3 protein: CAIRDGAGGPWDEQFF. The CDR3 coding sequence is TGTGCCATCAGGGATGGCGCGGGAGGGCCATGGGATGAGCAGTTCTTC.

The V and J genes are TRBV7-8 and TRBJ2-7; 10 bases match TRBD2. V dropped 1 base and J dropped 0; count of bases not matched to a gene: 12. Germline lookup yields CDR1 SGHVS and CDR2 FQNEAQ. The CDR3 covers 19 residues. The CDR3 here is CASSLDLGLAKKSSYEQYF. The CDR3 DNA is TGTGCCAGCAGCTTAGATCTGGGACTAGCGAAAAAGAGCTCCTACGAGCAGTACTTC.

This clone occurred a few times. This chain connects TRBV7-9 to TRBJ1-3; TRBD1 matches at 7 bases. Trimming removed 5 bases from V and 0 bases from J; junction bases left unmatched: 7. CDR1 and CDR2 from the germline V gene are SEHNR and FQNEAQ (reference sequence). The CDR3 runs 16 residues. CDR3 protein: CASSPLWTGSGNTIYF. The CDR3 bases are TGTGCCAGCAGCCCTCTATGGACAGGCTCTGGAAACACCATATATTTT. The variable domain in full, completed from reference TRBV7-9 and TRBJ1-3, reads DTGVSQNPRHKITKRGQNVTFRCDPISEHNRLYWYRQTLGQGPEFLTYFQNEAQLEKSRLLSDRFSAERPKGSFSTLEIQRTEQGDSAMYLCASSPLWTGSGNTIYFGEGSWLTVV.

The V call is TRBV7-2, the J call TRBJ2-2; TRBD1 matches 11 bases. In germline, CDR1 is SGHTA, CDR2 FQGNSA. This CDR3 region has 16 residues. V lost 6 bases, J lost 1 base, and 4 bases stayed unmatched. The CDR3 DNA follows: TGTGCCAGCAGACGGGACAGGGGGATGAACACCGGGGAGCTGTTTTTT. It specifies CASRRDRGMNTGELFF.

This clone occurred once. The V and J genes are TRBV3-1 (or the pseudogene TRBV3-2) and TRBJ1-1; a weak D match, TRBD1 (6 bases). Germline values: CDR1 LGHDT, CDR2 YNNKEL (reference sequence). CDR3 length: 12 residues. Trimming took off 4 bases at V and 7 bases at J, with 10 bases between the two ends. The CDR3 sequence: CASSRQAFEAFF. The DNA for the CDR3 is TGTGCCAGCAGCCGACAGGCATTTGAAGCTTTCTTT.

The chain joins TRBV25-1 to TRBJ2-7; 10 nucleotides line up with TRBD2. This CDR3 is 13 amino acids long. Germline V gene sequence: CDR1 MGHDK, CDR2 SYGVNS. V shed 8 bases, J shed 3 bases, and the junction held 4 bases outside the gene matches. The CDR3 region is CASLAGEGYEQYF. For the CDR3, the DNA is TGTGCCAGCCTAGCGGGAGAGGGCTACGAGCAGTACTTC.

The V gene is TRBV5-1, the J gene TRBJ2-1; D perhaps matches TRBD2 (5 bases). Trimming left V 6 bases short and J 8 bases short, with 18 bases between. The CDR3 extends over 14 amino acids. The germline V gene has CDR1 SGHRS and CDR2 YFSETQ. In nucleotides, the CDR3 is TGCGCCAGCAAACCGGCTAGCCAGTTCTATGAGCAGTTCTTC. Its translation is CASKPASQFYEQFF.

This chain joins TRBV29-1 and TRBJ2-7; 7 nucleotides align to TRBD2. Trimming at V came to 6 bases and at J to 6 bases, leaving 2 bases not matched to a gene. The germline gives CDR1 SQVTM, CDR2 ANQGSEA. The CDR3 contains 10 residues. The CDR3 is CSVWGGEQYF. The DNA for the CDR3 is TGCAGCGTGTGGGGGGGCGAGCAGTACTTC.

The chain joins TRBV4-2 to TRBJ1-6, with D possibly being TRBD1 (5 bases). The CDR3 has 15 amino acids. Trimming shortened V by 1 base and J by 10 bases, and 14 bases separated the two germline ends. Germline V gene lookup returns CDR1 LGHNA and CDR2 YNFKEQ. The CDR3 loop is CASSQGVGVGSPLHF. CDR3 nucleotides: TGTGCCAGCAGCCAAGGTGTAGGGGTCGGGTCACCCCTCCACTTT.

CDR3 in amino acids: CASSLGLAGGWYEQYF. The CDR3 DNA reads as TGTGCCAGCAGCTTAGGCCTAGCGGGAGGCTGGTACGAGCAGTACTTC. The rearrangement joins TRBV7-2 to TRBJ2-7; 11 bases are shared with TRBD2. Trimming removed 1 base from V and 4 bases from J; junction bases left unmatched: 6. CDR1 and CDR2 (germline): SGHTA, FQGNSA. This CDR3 contains 16 residues.